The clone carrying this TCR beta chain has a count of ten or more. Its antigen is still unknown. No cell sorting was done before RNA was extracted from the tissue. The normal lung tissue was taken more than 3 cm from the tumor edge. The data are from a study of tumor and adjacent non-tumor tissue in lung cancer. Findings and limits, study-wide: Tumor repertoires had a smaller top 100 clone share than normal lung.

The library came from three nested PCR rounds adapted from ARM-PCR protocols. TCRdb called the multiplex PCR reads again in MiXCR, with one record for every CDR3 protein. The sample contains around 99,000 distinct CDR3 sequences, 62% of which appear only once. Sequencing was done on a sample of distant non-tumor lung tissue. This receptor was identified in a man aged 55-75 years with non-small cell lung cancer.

The CDR3 sequence: CASSLEETQYF. CDR3 DNA: TGTGCCAGCAGCTTAGAAGAGACCCAGTACTTC. This chain uses TRBV25-1 with TRBJ2-5; no definite D call. Trimming left V 6 bases short and J 3 bases short, with 5 bases between. The CDR3 is made up of 11 amino acids. Per germline, CDR1 MGHDK and CDR2 SYGVNS.